The 5 T cell receptor beta chains below all came from one sample that was sequenced in a study of blood T cell repertoires in COVID-19 (dated by TCRdb to the early 2020s). The library was produced with the immunoSEQ multiplex PCR assay. The clones in this table, taken by TCRdb from immuneACCESS, are in-frame only. Not every clone is retained; where verified, under half of the shortfall comes from an unresolved V gene, and the cause of the rest is unknown. This sample comprises under 250,000 clones, about nine tenths of them detected only once. Around 6.5% of the sample belongs to the ten largest clones. Sequencing was performed on peripheral blood. The source is a man aged 55-75 years who had recovered from COVID-19.

This chain uses TRBV5-5 with TRBJ2-3; TRBD1 matches at 8 bases. With 4 bases clipped from V and 1 base from J, the junction kept 8 bases outside the gene matches. Germline V gene lookup returns CDR1 SGHKS and CDR2 YYEKEE (reference sequence). This CDR3 region has 16 residues. This CDR3 is CASSPRQGLGTDTQYF. DNA of the CDR3: TGTGCCAGCAGCCCTAGACAGGGGCTGGGCACAGATACGCAGTATTTT.

This clone has only a few counts. The chain carries TRBV19 and TRBJ1-4; 9 nucleotides line up with TRBD1. V trimming: 4 bases; J trimming: 0 bases; junction bases outside the gene matches: 3. The CDR3 loop spans 16 amino acids. Germline CDR1 and CDR2: LNHDA and SQIVND (reference sequence). CDR3 in DNA: TGTGCCAGTAGTACAGGACAGGGGACAACTAATGAAAAACTGTTTTTT. Protein: CASSTGQGTTNEKLFF.

The chain uses TRBV10-3 and TRBJ2-2; D is perhaps TRBD2 (5 bases). Germline CDR1 and CDR2: ENHRY and SYGVKD. Deletions cut 1 base from V and 0 bases from J, with 15 bases between. The length of the CDR3 is 18 residues. CDR3 in DNA: TGTGCCATCAGTGAGTATGGGGAGCCCTATTCGAACACCGGGGAGCTGTTTTTT. Encoded protein: CAISEYGEPYSNTGELFF.

Note on this clone: Other DNA sequences in this specimen translate into the identical CDR3. The genes are TRBV2 and TRBJ2-1; D may be TRBD2 (6 bases). There are 14 residues in the CDR3. In germline, CDR1 is SNHLY, CDR2 FYNNEI. The germline V and J ends were trimmed by 6 bases and 0 bases, with 9 bases remaining between them. This CDR3 reads CASRTGSSYNEQFF. CDR3 coding DNA: TGTGCCAGCAGGACCGGGAGCTCCTACAATGAGCAGTTCTTC.

The chain has TRBV19 and TRBJ1-1; D possibly corresponds to TRBD1 (5 bases). Germline V CDR1 and CDR2: LNHDA, SQIVND (reference sequence). Trimming removed 6 bases from V and 3 bases from J, with 8 bases in between. CDR3 length equals 12 residues. As DNA, the CDR3 is TGTGCCAGTAGGAAACAGGACACTGAAGCTTTCTTT. Protein: CASRKQDTEAFF.